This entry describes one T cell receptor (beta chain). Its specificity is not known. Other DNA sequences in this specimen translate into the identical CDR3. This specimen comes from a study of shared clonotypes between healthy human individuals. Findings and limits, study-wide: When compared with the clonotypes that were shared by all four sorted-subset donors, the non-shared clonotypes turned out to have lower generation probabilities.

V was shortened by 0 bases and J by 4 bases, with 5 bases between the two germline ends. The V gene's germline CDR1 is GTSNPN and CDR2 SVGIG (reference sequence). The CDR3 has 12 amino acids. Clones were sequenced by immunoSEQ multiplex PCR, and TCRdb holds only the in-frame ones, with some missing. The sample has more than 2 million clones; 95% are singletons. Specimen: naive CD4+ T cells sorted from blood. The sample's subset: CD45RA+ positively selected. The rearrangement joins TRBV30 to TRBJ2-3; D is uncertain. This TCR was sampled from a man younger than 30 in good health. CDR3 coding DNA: TGTGCCTGGAGTGTGGGATCAGATACGCAGTATTTT. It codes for CAWSVGSDTQYF.